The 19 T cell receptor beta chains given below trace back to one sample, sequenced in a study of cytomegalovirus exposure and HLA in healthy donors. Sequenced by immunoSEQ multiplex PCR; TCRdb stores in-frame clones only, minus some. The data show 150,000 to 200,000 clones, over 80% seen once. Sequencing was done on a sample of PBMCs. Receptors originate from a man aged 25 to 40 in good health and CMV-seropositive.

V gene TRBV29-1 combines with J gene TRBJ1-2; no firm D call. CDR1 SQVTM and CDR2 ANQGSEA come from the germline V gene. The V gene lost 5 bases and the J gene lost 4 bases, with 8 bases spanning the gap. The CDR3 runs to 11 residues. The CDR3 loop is CSVHRLYGYTF. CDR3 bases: TGCAGCGTTCATCGACTCTATGGCTACACCTTC.

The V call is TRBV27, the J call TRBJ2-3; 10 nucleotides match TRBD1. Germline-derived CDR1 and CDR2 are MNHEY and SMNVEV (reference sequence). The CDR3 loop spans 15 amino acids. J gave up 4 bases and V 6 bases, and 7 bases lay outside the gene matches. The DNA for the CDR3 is TGTGCCAGCAGCCCGGGACAGGGGTATGCAGATACGCAGTATTTT. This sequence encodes CASSPGQGYADTQYF.

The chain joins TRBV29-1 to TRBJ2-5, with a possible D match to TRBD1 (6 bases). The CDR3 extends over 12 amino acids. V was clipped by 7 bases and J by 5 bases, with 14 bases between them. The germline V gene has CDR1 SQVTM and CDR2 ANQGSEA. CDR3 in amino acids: CSAAGAAETQYF. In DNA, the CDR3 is TGCAGCGCTGCAGGGGCCGCTGAGACCCAGTACTTC.

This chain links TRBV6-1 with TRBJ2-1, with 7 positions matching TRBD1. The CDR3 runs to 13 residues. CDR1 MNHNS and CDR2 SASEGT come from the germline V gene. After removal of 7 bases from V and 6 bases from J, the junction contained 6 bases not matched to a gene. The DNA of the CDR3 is TGTGCCAGCACCCCGGGACAGAGCAATGAGCAGTTCTTC. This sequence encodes CASTPGQSNEQFF.

The chain's CDR3 is CASSPDRVSYEQYF. For the CDR3, the DNA is TGTGCCAGCTCACCAGACAGGGTGAGTTACGAGCAGTACTTC. This sequence joins TRBV18 and TRBJ2-7; TRBD1 matches 7 bases. V dropped 2 bases and J dropped 4; count of bases not matched to a gene: 5. This CDR3 comprises 14 residues. The germline CDR1 and CDR2 sequences are KGHSH and LQKENI.

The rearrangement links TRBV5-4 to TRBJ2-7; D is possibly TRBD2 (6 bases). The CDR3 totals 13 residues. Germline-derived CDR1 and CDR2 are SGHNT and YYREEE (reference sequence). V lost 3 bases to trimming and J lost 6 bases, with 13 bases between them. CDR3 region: CASSWGAGSEQYF. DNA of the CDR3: TGTGCCAGCAGCTGGGGTGCGGGGTCCGAGCAGTACTTC.

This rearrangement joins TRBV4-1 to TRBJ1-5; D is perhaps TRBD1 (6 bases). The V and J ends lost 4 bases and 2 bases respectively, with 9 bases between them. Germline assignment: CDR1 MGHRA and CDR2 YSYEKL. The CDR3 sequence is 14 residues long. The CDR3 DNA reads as TGCGCCAGCAGCCGGACAGAGCGCAATCAGCCCCAGCATTTT. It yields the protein CASSRTERNQPQHF.

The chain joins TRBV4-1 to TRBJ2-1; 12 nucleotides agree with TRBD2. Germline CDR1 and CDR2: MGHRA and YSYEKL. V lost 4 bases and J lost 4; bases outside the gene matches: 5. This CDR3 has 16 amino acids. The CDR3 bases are TGCGCCAGCAGCCGAACTAGCGGGGGGCCGTACAATGAGCAGTTCTTC. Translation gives CASSRTSGGPYNEQFF.

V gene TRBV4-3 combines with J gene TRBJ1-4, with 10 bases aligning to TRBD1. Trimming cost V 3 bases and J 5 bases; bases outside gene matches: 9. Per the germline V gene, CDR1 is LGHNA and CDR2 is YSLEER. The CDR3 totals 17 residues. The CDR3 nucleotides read TGCGCCAGCAGCCAGTTCATGGGACAGGGGCCAAATGAAAAACTGTTTTTT. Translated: CASSQFMGQGPNEKLFF.

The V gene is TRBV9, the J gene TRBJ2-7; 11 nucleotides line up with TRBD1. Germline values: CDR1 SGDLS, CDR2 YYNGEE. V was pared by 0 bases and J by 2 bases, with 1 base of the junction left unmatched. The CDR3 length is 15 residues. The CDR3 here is CASSVGDRGTYEQYF. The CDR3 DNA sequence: TGTGCCAGCAGCGTAGGGGACAGGGGGACCTACGAGCAGTACTTC.

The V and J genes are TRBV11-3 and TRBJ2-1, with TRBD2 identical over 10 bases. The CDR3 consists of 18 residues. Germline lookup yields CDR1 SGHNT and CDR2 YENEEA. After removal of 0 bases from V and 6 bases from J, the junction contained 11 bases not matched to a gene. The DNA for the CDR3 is TGTGCCAGCAGCTTAGATCAGGGGGGGACTAGCGCGTTCAATGAGCAGTTCTTC. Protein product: CASSLDQGGTSAFNEQFF.

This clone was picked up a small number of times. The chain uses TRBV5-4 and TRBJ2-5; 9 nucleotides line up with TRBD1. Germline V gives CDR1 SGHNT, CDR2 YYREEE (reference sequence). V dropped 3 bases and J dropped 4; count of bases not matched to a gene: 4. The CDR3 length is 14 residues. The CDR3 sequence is CASSSQGAGETQYF. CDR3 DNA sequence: TGTGCCAGCAGCTCACAGGGGGCCGGAGAGACCCAGTACTTC.

The CDR3 DNA follows: TGTGCCAGCAGCTTACTCCCGGACAGCTTCTATGGCTACACCTTC. This gives the protein CASSLLPDSFYGYTF. The chain carries TRBV7-2 and TRBJ1-2; TRBD1 is a possible D gene (6 bases). CDR1 and CDR2 from the germline V gene are SGHTA and FQGNSA. Trimming removed 2 bases at V and 4 bases at J, with 14 bases between. The CDR3 covers 15 residues. Full variable domain (rest looked up from reference TRBV7-2 and TRBJ1-2): GAGVSQSPSNKVTEKGKDVELRCDPISGHTALYWYRQSLGQGLEFLIYFQGNSAPDKSGLPSDRFSAERTGGSVSTLTIQRTQQEDSAVYLCASSLLPDSFYGYTFGSGTRLTVV.

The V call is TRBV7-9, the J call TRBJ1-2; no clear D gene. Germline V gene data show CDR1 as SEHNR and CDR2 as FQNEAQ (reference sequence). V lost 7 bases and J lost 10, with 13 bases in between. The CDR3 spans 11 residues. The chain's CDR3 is CASTDPGDYTF. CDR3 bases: TGTGCCAGCACGGACCCCGGGGACTACACCTTC.

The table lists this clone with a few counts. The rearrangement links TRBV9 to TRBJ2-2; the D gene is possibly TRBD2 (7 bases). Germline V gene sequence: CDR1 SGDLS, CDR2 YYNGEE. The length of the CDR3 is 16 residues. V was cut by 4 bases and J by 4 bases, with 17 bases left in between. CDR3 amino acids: CASSPRGGGSTGELFF. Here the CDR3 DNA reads TGTGCCAGCAGCCCCCGAGGGGGGGGCAGCACCGGGGAGCTGTTTTTT.

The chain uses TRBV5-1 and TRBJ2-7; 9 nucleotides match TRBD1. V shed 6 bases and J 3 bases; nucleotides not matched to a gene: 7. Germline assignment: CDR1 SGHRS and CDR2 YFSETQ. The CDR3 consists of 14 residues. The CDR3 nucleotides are TGCGCCAGCACCGGCCCGACAGGGGGCTACGAGCAGTACTTC. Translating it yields CASTGPTGGYEQYF.

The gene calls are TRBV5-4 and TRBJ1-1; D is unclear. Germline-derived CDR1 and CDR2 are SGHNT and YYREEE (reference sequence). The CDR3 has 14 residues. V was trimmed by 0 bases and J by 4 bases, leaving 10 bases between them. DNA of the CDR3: TGTGCCAGCAGCTTGGAGAGAGGGCTCACTGAAGCTTTCTTT. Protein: CASSLERGLTEAFF.

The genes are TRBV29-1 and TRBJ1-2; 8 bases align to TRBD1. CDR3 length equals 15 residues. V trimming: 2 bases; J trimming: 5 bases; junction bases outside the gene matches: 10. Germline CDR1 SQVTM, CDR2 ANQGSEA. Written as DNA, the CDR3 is TGCAGCGTTGAAAGGTCAGGGGGCGAAGGGTATGGCTACACCTTC. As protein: CSVERSGGEGYGYTF.

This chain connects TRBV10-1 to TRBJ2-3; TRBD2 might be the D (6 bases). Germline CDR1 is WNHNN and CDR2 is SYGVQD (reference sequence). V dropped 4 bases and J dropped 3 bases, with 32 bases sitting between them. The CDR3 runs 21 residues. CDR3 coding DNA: TGCGCCAGCAGTGGTGATGGGGGTGTCCAGACGTTAGTAGGGAGGACAGATACGCAGTATTTT. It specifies CASSGDGGVQTLVGRTDTQYF.